The 3 T cell receptor beta chains below all came from one sample that was sequenced in a study of CXCR3-negative and CXCR3-positive naive CD8 T cells. Study results and caveats: CXCR3-positive naive cells carried more hydrophobic TRB CDR3s than CXCR3-negative naive cells did.

No antigens are known for them. Libraries were UMI-labeled 5' RACE TRB cDNA. From the 5' RACE reads, TCRdb lists one entry per CDR3 protein and no DNA. Its table records over 70,000 distinct CDR3 sequences. The sample taken for sequencing was naive CXCR3+ CD8+ T cells from blood. Subset meaning: CD45RO-CCR7+CD27+CD95- naive CD8+ T cells expressing CXCR3 (TNR3+). These receptors all come from a human donor in good health. Some clones in this sample may be carry-over from other donors' samples.

The V gene is TRBV28, the J gene TRBJ2-7; TCRdb selects TRBD2, and the lack of DNA leaves this call unchecked. Looked up from germline, CDR1 is MDHEN and CDR2 is SYDVKM. This CDR3 is built from 14 residues. This chain's CDR3 is CASVGPSFSVEQYF.

The chain uses TRBV7-2 and TRBJ2-3. Germline V gene sequence: CDR1 SGHTA, CDR2 FQGNSA. The CDR3 sequence is 15 residues long. CDR3 in amino acids: CASSLEGTSTDTRYF.

V usage is TRBV12-3 or TRBV12-4 and J usage is TRBJ2-1. This CDR3 is built from 16 residues. The CDR3 loop reads CASSSGPSVSYNEQFF.